The rows below give T cell receptor beta chains drawn from one sample of a study of blood T cells in healthy people across ages. One entry per CDR3 protein results from TCRdb running MiXCR on the 5' RACE reads. The sample lists about 1 million distinct CDR3 sequences; more than 35% were seen once. Sample: blood. Receptor source: a woman aged 60-75 years in good health. CDR3s include the opening cysteine and the closing phenylalanine or tryptophan. A D gene is named only where the DNA matches it firmly. Where a row states a size, it is once, few, many or the class of an expanded clone; other rows omit it.

size,J,V,D,CDR3,DNA
few,TRBJ2-1,TRBV9,NA,CASSVAGLSYNEQFF,TGTGCCAGCAGCGTAGCCGGGTTATCTTACAATGAGCAGTTCTTC
NA,TRBJ1-1,TRBV12-3/TRBV12-4,NA,CASSPQGFAEAFF,TGTGCCAGCAGTCCCCAAGGGTTTGCTGAAGCTTTCTTT
few,TRBJ2-7,TRBV7-2,TRBD2,CASSFGGRANNEQYF,TGTGCCAGCAGCTTCGGCGGGAGGGCCAACAATGAGCAGTACTTC
NA,TRBJ1-2,TRBV28,NA,CASSLSAPGPPQGYTF,TGTGCCAGCAGTTTAAGCGCCCCCGGACCCCCACAGGGCTACACCTTC
many,TRBJ2-7,TRBV28,NA,CASRETVAYEQYF,TGTGCCAGCAGAGAGACGGTAGCCTACGAGCAGTACTTC
once,TRBJ2-3,TRBV24-1,NA,CATSEADGSNTDTQYF,TGTGCCACCAGCGAAGCTGATGGGTCTAACACAGATACGCAGTATTTT
NA,TRBJ2-4,TRBV13,NA,CASKQRGRTKQYF,TGTGCCAGCAAACAGAGAGGGCGTACTAAGCAGTACTTC
NA,TRBJ2-5,TRBV25-1,NA,CASRVSQETQYF,TGTGCCAGCAGGGTCAGCCAAGAGACCCAGTACTTC
NA,TRBJ2-3,TRBV6-1,NA,CASSAVNFHTDTQYF,TGTGCCAGCAGTGCCGTGAACTTTCACACAGATACGCAGTATTTT
NA,TRBJ1-2,TRBV29-1,TRBD1,CSVGTGYGYTF,TGCAGCGTTGGGACAGGCTATGGCTACACCTTC
NA,TRBJ2-7,TRBV20-1,TRBD1,CSARVGQGGQYF,TGCAGTGCTAGAGTGGGACAGGGCGGGCAGTACTTC
few,TRBJ1-4,TRBV2,NA,CASPKGPATNEKLFF,TGTGCCAGCCCAAAAGGCCCTGCAACTAATGAAAAACTGTTTTTT
few,TRBJ2-3,TRBV15,NA,CATRGTVTDTQYF,TGTGCCACCCGGGGGACAGTTACAGATACGCAGTATTTT
few,TRBJ1-2,TRBV5-1,NA,CASSLDGFYTF,TGCGCCAGCAGCTTGGACGGGTTTTACACCTTC
NA,TRBJ1-1,TRBV28,NA,CVSSFGLNTEAFF,TGTGTCAGCAGTTTCGGCCTAAACACTGAAGCTTTCTTT
few,TRBJ2-1,TRBV29-1,NA,CSVAGLASSYNEQFF,TGCAGCGTTGCGGGTCTAGCGAGCTCCTACAATGAGCAGTTCTTC
NA,TRBJ2-5,TRBV2,NA,CASSGSRGGQETQYF,TGTGCCAGCAGTGGCTCTAGGGGGGGGCAAGAGACCCAGTACTTC
NA,TRBJ2-3,TRBV9,NA,CASSVDGGTSDTQYF,TGTGCCAGCAGCGTAGACGGGGGTACCTCAGATACGCAGTATTTT
NA,TRBJ2-7,TRBV18,NA,CASSPPGLSHEQYF,TGTGCCAGCTCACCACCAGGGCTATCACACGAGCAGTACTTC
few,TRBJ2-1,TRBV29-1,TRBD2,CSAPGLAAAGEQFF,TGCAGCGCCCCAGGACTAGCGGCAGCAGGGGAGCAGTTCTTC
few,TRBJ2-5,TRBV7-7,TRBD2,CASSLAGAGVGETQYF,TGTGCCAGCAGCTTAGCGGGAGCGGGGGTTGGAGAGACCCAGTACTTC
NA,TRBJ2-1,TRBV20-1,NA,CSARDQGSSYNEQFF,TGCAGTGCTAGAGATCAGGGGAGCTCCTACAATGAGCAGTTCTTC
NA,TRBJ2-4,TRBV5-5,TRBD2,CASSLRGGRAENIQYF,TGTGCCAGCAGCCTCAGGGGCGGGAGGGCCGAAAACATTCAGTACTTC
many,TRBJ2-1,TRBV30,TRBD2,CAWSVLAGVGTKQFF,TGTGCCTGGAGTGTACTAGCGGGAGTTGGTACGAAGCAGTTCTTC
NA,TRBJ2-1,TRBV10-3,NA,CAISESRNITYNEQFF,TGTGCCATCAGTGAGTCGCGGAACATAACCTACAATGAGCAGTTCTTC
NA,TRBJ2-7,TRBV2,NA,CASRDVRQTLFNEQYF,TGTGCCAGCAGGGACGTACGACAGACACTTTTTAACGAGCAGTACTTC
few,TRBJ1-1,TRBV18,TRBD1,CASSPPTGPNTEAFF,TGTGCCAGCTCACCACCGACAGGGCCGAACACTGAAGCTTTCTTT
NA,TRBJ1-4,TRBV10-2,NA,CASSILNEKLFF,TGCGCCAGCAGTATCCTAAATGAAAAACTGTTTTTT
many,TRBJ2-5,TRBV5-1,NA,CASSLSNREQETQYF,TGCGCCAGCAGCTTATCCAACAGGGAGCAAGAGACCCAGTACTTC
NA,TRBJ2-1,TRBV12-3/TRBV12-4,TRBD2,CASSLGLAGGPLSSYNEQFF,TGTGCCAGCAGTCTCGGACTAGCGGGAGGGCCATTAAGCTCCTACAATGAGCAGTTCTTC
few,TRBJ2-7,TRBV28,TRBD1,CASTPGTGPYEQYF,TGTGCCAGCACCCCCGGGACAGGTCCCTACGAGCAGTACTTC
NA,TRBJ2-3,TRBV11-2,TRBD2,CASSLGLAGAADTQYF,TGTGCCAGCAGCTTAGGACTAGCGGGAGCGGCAGATACGCAGTATTTT
NA,TRBJ2-5,TRBV30,NA,CAWGLRGGETQYF,TGTGCCTGGGGACTTAGGGGGGGAGAGACCCAGTACTTC
few,TRBJ2-6,TRBV20-1,NA,CSARANPANVLTF,TGCAGTGCTAGAGCAAATCCGGCCAACGTCCTGACTTTC
NA,TRBJ2-3,TRBV29-1,NA,CSVETSVGDTQYF,TGCAGCGTTGAGACCAGCGTAGGAGATACGCAGTATTTT
NA,TRBJ2-7,TRBV11-2,NA,CASSAKQGNEQYF,TGTGCCAGCAGCGCCAAACAGGGAAACGAGCAGTACTTC
once,TRBJ1-1,TRBV5-1,NA,CASSFAMNTEAFF,TGCGCCAGCAGCTTTGCCATGAACACTGAAGCTTTCTTT
many,TRBJ2-3,TRBV7-2,NA,CASSLRLGTDTQYF,TGTGCCAGCAGCTTACGACTAGGCACAGATACGCAGTATTTT
NA,TRBJ2-2,TRBV9,NA,CASSVGPAGELFF,TGTGCCAGCAGCGTAGGGCCTGCCGGGGAGCTGTTTTTT
NA,TRBJ1-2,TRBV27,NA,CASSLKFPAGEQDYGYTF,TGTGCCAGCAGTTTAAAGTTTCCCGCGGGCGAACAGGACTATGGCTACACCTTC
few,TRBJ1-1,TRBV15,TRBD1,CATSRDMDRGSNRNTEAFF,TGTGCCACCAGCAGAGATATGGACAGGGGGTCGAATCGGAACACTGAAGCTTTCTTT
NA,TRBJ1-6,TRBV11-2,TRBD1,CASSSGTGGSPLHF,TGTGCCAGCAGCTCCGGGACAGGGGGTTCACCCCTCCACTTT
few,TRBJ2-7,TRBV4-2,NA,CASSPPTGSEQYF,TGTGCCAGCAGCCCCCCGACAGGAAGCGAGCAGTACTTC
few,TRBJ2-7,TRBV2,TRBD1,CASRLRQGADYEQYF,TGTGCCAGCAGACTCAGACAGGGCGCCGATTACGAGCAGTACTTC
NA,TRBJ2-5,TRBV7-2,NA,CASSLNPGLFDEQYF,TGTGCCAGCAGCTTGAACCCGGGTCTTTTCGATGAGCAGTACTTC
NA,TRBJ2-7,TRBV12-3/TRBV12-4,TRBD2,CASRRGTSGAYEQYF,TGTGCCAGCAGGCGGGGGACTAGCGGAGCCTACGAGCAGTACTTC
NA,TRBJ2-5,TRBV27,TRBD1,CASSWTGQETQYF,TGTGCCAGCAGCTGGACAGGCCAAGAGACCCAGTACTTC
NA,TRBJ2-7,TRBV11-2,TRBD1,CASSLGTGFGAEQYF,TGTGCCAGCAGCTTAGGGACAGGGTTTGGGGCCGAGCAGTACTTC
NA,TRBJ2-1,TRBV7-9,NA,CASSRLSGSYNEQFF,TGTGCCAGCAGCCGCCTTAGCGGTTCCTACAATGAGCAGTTCTTC
NA,TRBJ2-3,TRBV5-1,TRBD2,CASSKKIGLAGDADTQYF,TGCGCCAGCAGTAAGAAGATTGGACTAGCGGGAGATGCAGATACGCAGTATTTT
NA,TRBJ2-1,TRBV4-1,TRBD2,CASSQVGTSYNEQFF,TGCGCCAGCAGCCAAGTCGGGACTAGTTATAATGAGCAGTTCTTC
few,TRBJ1-1,TRBV7-8,NA,CASSSPFTEAFF,TGTGCCAGCAGCTCCCCCTTTACTGAAGCTTTCTTT